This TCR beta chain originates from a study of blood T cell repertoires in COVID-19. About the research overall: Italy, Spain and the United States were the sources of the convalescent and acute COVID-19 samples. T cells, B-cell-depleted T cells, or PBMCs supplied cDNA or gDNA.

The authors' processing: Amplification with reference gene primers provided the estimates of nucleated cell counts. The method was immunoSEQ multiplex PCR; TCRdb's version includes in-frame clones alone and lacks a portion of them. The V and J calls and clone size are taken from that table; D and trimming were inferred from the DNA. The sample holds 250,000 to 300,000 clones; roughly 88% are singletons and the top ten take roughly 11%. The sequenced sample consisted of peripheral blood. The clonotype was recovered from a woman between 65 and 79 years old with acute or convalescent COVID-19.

CDR3 DNA sequence: TGTGCCAGCAGTGAACCCTCGACAGGGGTCTATGGCTACACCTTC. Its translation is CASSEPSTGVYGYTF. This chain links TRBV6-1 with TRBJ1-2; 8 bases are a match to TRBD1. Germline CDR1 is MNHNS and CDR2 is SASEGT. The CDR3 sequence is 15 residues long. With 2 bases clipped from V and 4 bases from J, the junction kept 6 bases outside the gene matches.